This T cell receptor beta chain originates from a study of radiotherapy plus CTLA-4 blockade in lung cancer. Looking at the study overall: In about 20% of patients, objective responses were seen; roughly 28% had disease control.

Overall study results and limits: The authors reported that early blood T cell clone dynamics, with interferon-beta, best predicted response.

Losses at the gene ends were 4 bases for V and 0 bases for J; bases not matched to a gene: 3. Germline-derived CDR1 and CDR2 are MNHEY and SMNVEV (reference sequence). CDR3 length: 15 amino acids. A note on this clone: Its antigen is undetermined.

The repertoire was sequenced with immunoSEQ multiplex PCR; TCRdb's copy has only in-frame clones and lacks some. Altogether roughly 90,000 clones are present, around 78% being singletons, with the ten largest covering under 5%. Focal radiation and CTLA-4 blockade (ipilimumab) were tested in chemo-refractory metastatic non-small-cell lung cancer patients. Material: peripheral blood, obtained from a patient treated with radiotherapy plus ipilimumab. This TCR was recovered from a human donor with non-small cell lung cancer who had a partial response to radiotherapy plus ipilimumab. Some clones in this sample may be carry-over from other donors' samples. The chain joins TRBV27 to TRBJ2-3; 8 positions match TRBD2. The chain's CDR3 is CASSSGLVSTDTQYF. In DNA, the CDR3 is TGTGCCAGCAGTTCGGGACTAGTGAGCACAGATACGCAGTATTTT.